The subject of this entry is one T cell receptor beta chain. Repertoires were generated with immunoSEQ multiplex PCR, while TCRdb's copy carries only in-frame clones and drops some. The sample consists of about 40,000 clones, just over 90% of them appearing once. This specimen belongs to a study of T cell changes during pregnancy in multiple sclerosis. CDR1 is SGHTA, CDR2 FQGTGA, per germline. V shed 5 bases and J 4 bases; nucleotides not matched to a gene: 3. This CDR3 has 15 residues. The receptor's source is a female donor with multiple sclerosis, enrolled in a pregnancy study. The sequencing here drew on CD4+ T cells from peripheral blood mononuclear cells, taken in the third trimester of pregnancy. The chain links TRBV7-3 to TRBJ2-1, with 12 positions matching TRBD2. CDR3 sequence (DNA): TGTGCCAGCAGCCGCACTAGCGGGGGGTACAATGAGCAGTTCTTC. This sequence encodes CASSRTSGGYNEQFF. The variable domain in full, with the rest retrieved from reference TRBV7-3 and TRBJ2-1, is GAGVSQTPSNKVTEKGKYVELRCDPISGHTALYWYRQSLGQGPEFLIYFQGTGAADDSGLPNDRFFAVRPEGSVSTLKIQRTERGDSAVYLCASSRTSGGYNEQFFGPGTRLTVL.